The clone carrying this TCR beta chain was observed a handful of times. Its specificity is unknown. The observed sequence ends 3 residues before the CDR3 terminus, with the missing tail filled in from the germline J gene. This entry is derived from a study of T cell clonality in common variable immunodeficiency. Study results and limitations: Compared with healthy controls, CVID subjects showed increased TCRbeta clonality, mostly in about a third. Common variable immunodeficiency TCR beta sequences reportedly had fewer deletions and N-nucleotide insertions.

Germline CDR1 reads SNHLY; CDR2 reads FYNNEI. This CDR3 comprises 16 residues. V lost 4 bases to trimming and J lost 2 bases, with 17 bases between them. CVID and control samples used equivalent genomic DNA input. Sequencing was performed with immunoSEQ multiplex PCR; in TCRdb, only in-frame clones are kept and a portion is missing. This sample comprises about 30,000 clones, none seen once only. CVID meant reduced serum IgG, IgA and/or IgM plus specific antibody deficiency. Aged about 9 to 64 years, CVID subjects averaged around 43 years old. The chain carries TRBV2 and TRBJ2-5, with D possibly being TRBD2 (7 bases). The sample was peripheral blood mononuclear cells. The clonotype was recovered from a human donor with common variable immunodeficiency. The covered CDR3 bases are TGTGCCAGCAGTGGAATGTCGGGGGGCGAACAAGAGACC. Translated: CASSGMSGGEQET. Given in full, the CDR3 is CASSGMSGGEQETQYF. The complete variable domain, with remaining parts taken from reference TRBV2 and TRBJ2-5, reads EPEVTQTPSHQVTQMGQEVILRCVPISNHLYFYWYRQILGQKVEFLVSFYNNEISEKSEIFDDQFSVERPDGSNFTLKIRSTKLEDSAMYFCASSGMSGGEQETQYFGPGTRLLVL.